This TCR beta chain originates from a study of somatic mutations in cytotoxic T cells in rheumatoid arthritis. Sequencing used immunoSEQ multiplex PCR; TCRdb keeps in-frame clones, though not all of them. The sample comprises about 25,000 clones, around 74% of which are singletons, and around 9.9% rests with the top ten. CDR3 size: 13 residues. V was trimmed by 5 bases and J by 6 bases, leaving 14 bases between them. Germline CDR1 and CDR2: MNHEY and SMNVEV (reference sequence). The rearrangement uses TRBV27 and TRBJ2-7; a weak D match, TRBD2 (5 bases). Sequenced input: CD8+ T cells sorted from blood. This sequence was found in a woman in her late teens or twenties in good health. The CDR3 region has the DNA TGTGCCAGCAGTGCCTTCGAGGGCGGCGAGCAGTACTTC. Residues: CASSAFEGGEQYF.